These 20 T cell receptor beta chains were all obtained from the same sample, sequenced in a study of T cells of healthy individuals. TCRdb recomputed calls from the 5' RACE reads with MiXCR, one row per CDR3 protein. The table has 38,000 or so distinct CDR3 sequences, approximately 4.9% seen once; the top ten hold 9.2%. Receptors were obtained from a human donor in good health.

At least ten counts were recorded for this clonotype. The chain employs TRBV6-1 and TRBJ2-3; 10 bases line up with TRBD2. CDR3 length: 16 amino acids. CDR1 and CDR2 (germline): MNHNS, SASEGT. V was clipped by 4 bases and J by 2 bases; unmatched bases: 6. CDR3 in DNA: TGTGCCAGCAGTGTTACTAGCGGGACTTTCACAGATACGCAGTATTTT. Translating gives CASSVTSGTFTDTQYF.

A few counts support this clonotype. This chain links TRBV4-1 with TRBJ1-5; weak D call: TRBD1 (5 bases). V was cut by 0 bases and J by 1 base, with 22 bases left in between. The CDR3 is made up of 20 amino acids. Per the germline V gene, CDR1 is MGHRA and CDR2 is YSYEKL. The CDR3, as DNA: TGCGCCAGCAGCCAAGATGATCTACTAGGTCAGGGAGGGAGCAATCAGCCCCAGCATTTT. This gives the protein CASSQDDLLGQGGSNQPQHF.

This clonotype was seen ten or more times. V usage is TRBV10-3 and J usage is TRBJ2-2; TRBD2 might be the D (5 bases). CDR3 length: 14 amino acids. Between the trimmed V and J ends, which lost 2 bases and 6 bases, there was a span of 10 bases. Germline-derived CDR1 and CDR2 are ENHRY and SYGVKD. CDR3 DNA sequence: TGTGCCATCAGTGAGACTACTAGTCCCGGGGAGCTGTTTTTT. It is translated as CAISETTSPGELFF.

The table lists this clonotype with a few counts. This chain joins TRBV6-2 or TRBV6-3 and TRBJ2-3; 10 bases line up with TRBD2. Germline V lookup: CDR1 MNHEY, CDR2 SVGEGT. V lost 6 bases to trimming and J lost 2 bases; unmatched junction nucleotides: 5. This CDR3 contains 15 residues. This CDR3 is CASSPGLADTDTQYF. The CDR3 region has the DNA TGTGCCAGCAGCCCCGGACTAGCGGACACAGATACGCAGTATTTT.

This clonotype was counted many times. The CDR3 region has the DNA TGTGCCAGCAGTCCCCAGGGGGTACTTTCTGGAAACACCATATATTTT. It translates to CASSPQGVLSGNTIYF. The V gene is TRBV28, the J gene TRBJ1-3; 7 bases agree with TRBD1. The germline gives CDR1 MDHEN, CDR2 SYDVKM. The CDR3 has 16 amino acids. With V trimmed by 5 bases and J by 1 base, 8 bases remained unmatched.

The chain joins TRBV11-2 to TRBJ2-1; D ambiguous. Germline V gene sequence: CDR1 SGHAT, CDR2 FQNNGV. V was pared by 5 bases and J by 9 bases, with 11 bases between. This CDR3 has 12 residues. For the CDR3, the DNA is TGTGCCAGCAGCCGGGCCGATATTGAGCAGTTCTTC. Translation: CASSRADIEQFF.

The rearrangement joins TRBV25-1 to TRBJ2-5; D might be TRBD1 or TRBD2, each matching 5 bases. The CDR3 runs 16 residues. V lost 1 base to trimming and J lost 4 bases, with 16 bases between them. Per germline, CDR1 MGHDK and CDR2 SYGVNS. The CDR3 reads CASSELWGLGPETQYF. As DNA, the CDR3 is TGTGCCAGCAGTGAATTGTGGGGGTTGGGGCCAGAGACCCAGTACTTC.

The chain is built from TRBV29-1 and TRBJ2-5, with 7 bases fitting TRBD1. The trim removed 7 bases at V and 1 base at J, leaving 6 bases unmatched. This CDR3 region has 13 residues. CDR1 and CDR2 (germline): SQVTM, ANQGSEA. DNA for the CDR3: TGCAGCGCCTCCGGGACAGCCCAAGAGACCCAGTACTTC. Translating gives CSASGTAQETQYF. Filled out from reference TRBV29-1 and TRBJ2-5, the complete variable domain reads SAVISQKPSRDICQRGTSLTIQCQVDSQVTMMFWYRQQPGQSLTLIATANQGSEATYESGFVIDKFPISRPNLTFSTLTVSNMSPEDSSIYLCSASGTAQETQYFGPGTRLLVL.

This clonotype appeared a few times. In DNA, the CDR3 is TGTGCCAGCAGCCCGGAAACAGGGAGGTCTGAAGCTTTCTTT. Residues: CASSPETGRSEAFF. This sequence joins TRBV12-3 or TRBV12-4 and TRBJ1-1; maybe TRBD1 (6 bases). This CDR3 is built from 14 residues. Trimming removed 6 bases from V and 6 bases from J, with 17 bases in between.

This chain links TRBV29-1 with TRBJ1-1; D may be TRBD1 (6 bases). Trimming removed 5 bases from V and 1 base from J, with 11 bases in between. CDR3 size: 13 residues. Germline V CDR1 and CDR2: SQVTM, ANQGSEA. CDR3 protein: CSVSLTGNTEAFF. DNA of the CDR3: TGCAGCGTTAGCTTGACAGGGAACACTGAAGCTTTCTTT.

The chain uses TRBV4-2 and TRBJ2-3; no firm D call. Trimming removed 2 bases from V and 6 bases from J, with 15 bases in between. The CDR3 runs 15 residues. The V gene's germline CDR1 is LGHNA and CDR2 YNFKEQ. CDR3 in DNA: TGTGCCAGCAGCCAAAGGAACAGCCCGCGGGATACGCAGTATTTT. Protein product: CASSQRNSPRDTQYF.

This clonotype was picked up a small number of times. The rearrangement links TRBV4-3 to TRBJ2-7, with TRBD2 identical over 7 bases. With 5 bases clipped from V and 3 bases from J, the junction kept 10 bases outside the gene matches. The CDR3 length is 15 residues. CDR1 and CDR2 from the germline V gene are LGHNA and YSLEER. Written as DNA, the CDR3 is TGCGCCAGCAGCTACGGGACTACGGGATACTACGAGCAGTACTTC. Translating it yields CASSYGTTGYYEQYF.

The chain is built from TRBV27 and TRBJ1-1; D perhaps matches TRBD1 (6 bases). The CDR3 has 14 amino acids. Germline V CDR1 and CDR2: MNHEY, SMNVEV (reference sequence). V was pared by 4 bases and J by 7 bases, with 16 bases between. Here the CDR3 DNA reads TGTGCCAGCAGTTATGGAAGGGGCAGGGGTGAAGCTTTCTTT. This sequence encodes CASSYGRGRGEAFF.

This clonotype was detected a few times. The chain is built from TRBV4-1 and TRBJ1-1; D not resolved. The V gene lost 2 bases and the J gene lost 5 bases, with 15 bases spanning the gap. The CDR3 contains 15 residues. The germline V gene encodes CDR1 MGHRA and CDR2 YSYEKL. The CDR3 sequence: CASSQRRLERTEAFF. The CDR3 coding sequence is TGCGCCAGCAGCCAACGACGGCTGGAGCGGACTGAAGCTTTCTTT.

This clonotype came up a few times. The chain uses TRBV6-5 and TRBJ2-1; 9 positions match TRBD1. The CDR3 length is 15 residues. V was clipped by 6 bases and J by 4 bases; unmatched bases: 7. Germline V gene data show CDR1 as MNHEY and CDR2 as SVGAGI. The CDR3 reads CASRGTGTGYNEQFF. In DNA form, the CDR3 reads TGTGCCAGCAGAGGGACAGGGACAGGGTACAATGAGCAGTTCTTC.

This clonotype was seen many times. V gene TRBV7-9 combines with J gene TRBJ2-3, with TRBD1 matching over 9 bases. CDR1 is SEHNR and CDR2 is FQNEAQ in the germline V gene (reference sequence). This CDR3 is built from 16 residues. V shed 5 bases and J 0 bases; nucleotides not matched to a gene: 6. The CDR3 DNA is TGTGCCAGCAGCCGCCGGGGGACAGGGAGCACAGATACGCAGTATTTT. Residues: CASSRRGTGSTDTQYF. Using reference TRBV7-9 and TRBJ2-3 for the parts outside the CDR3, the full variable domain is DTGVSQNPRHKITKRGQNVTFRCDPISEHNRLYWYRQTLGQGPEFLTYFQNEAQLEKSRLLSDRFSAERPKGSFSTLEIQRTEQGDSAMYLCASSRRGTGSTDTQYFGPGTRLTVL.

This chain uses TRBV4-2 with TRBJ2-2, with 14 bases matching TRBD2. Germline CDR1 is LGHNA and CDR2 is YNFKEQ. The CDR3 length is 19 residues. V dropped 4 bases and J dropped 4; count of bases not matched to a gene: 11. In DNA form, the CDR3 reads TGTGCCAGCAGCCGTCCCGGGACTAGCGGGAGAATTAGCACCGGGGAGCTGTTTTTT. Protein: CASSRPGTSGRISTGELFF.

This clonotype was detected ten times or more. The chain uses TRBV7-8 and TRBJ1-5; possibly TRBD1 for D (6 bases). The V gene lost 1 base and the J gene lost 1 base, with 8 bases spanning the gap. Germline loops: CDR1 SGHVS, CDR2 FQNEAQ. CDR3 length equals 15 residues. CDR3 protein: CASSLEGVSNQPQHF. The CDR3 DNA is TGTGCCAGCAGCTTAGAGGGGGTGAGCAATCAGCCCCAGCATTTT. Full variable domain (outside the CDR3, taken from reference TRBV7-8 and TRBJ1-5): GAGVSQSPRYKVAKRGQDVALRCDPISGHVSLFWYQQALGQGPEFLTYFQNEAQLDKSGLPSDRFFAERPEGSVSTLKIQRTQQEDSAVYLCASSLEGVSNQPQHFGDGTRLSIL.

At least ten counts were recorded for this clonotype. CDR3 nucleotide sequence: TGTGCCAGCAGCTTAGCGGGTTCCGACTACGAGCAGTACTTC. Its translation is CASSLAGSDYEQYF. The V call is TRBV11-3, the J call TRBJ2-7; D gene unclear. The germline V gene encodes CDR1 SGHNT and CDR2 YENEEA. The CDR3 spans 14 residues. Trimming pared 1 base from V and 3 bases from J, leaving 10 bases between.

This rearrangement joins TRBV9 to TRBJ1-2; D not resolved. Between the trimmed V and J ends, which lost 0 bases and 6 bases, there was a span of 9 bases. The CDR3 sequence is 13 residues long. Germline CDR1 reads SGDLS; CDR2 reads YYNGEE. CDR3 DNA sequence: TGTGCCAGCAGCGTAGGGGCCGGGAATGGCTACACCTTC. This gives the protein CASSVGAGNGYTF.